This TCR beta chain was sequenced during a study of CD8 T cells in ankylosing spondylitis. TCRdb recomputed calls from the 5' RACE reads with MiXCR, one row per CDR3 protein. The profile covers about 160,000 distinct CDR3 sequences, with approximately 20% appearing a single time and approximately 7.6% taken by the ten largest. The length of the CDR3 is 13 residues. V lost 3 bases and J lost 0, with 8 bases in between. The germline V gene encodes CDR1 DFQATT and CDR2 SNEGSKA (reference sequence). This clonotype is medium-sized by share. The source material was blood, either unsorted or a sorted T cell fraction (not recorded which). This sequence joins TRBV20-1 and TRBJ1-1; D gene uncertain. The clonotype originates from a male donor with ankylosing spondylitis or in good health (not recorded which). CDR3 DNA: TGCAGTGCTAGCTCGGGGATGAACACTGAAGCTTTCTTT. This encodes CSASSGMNTEAFF.